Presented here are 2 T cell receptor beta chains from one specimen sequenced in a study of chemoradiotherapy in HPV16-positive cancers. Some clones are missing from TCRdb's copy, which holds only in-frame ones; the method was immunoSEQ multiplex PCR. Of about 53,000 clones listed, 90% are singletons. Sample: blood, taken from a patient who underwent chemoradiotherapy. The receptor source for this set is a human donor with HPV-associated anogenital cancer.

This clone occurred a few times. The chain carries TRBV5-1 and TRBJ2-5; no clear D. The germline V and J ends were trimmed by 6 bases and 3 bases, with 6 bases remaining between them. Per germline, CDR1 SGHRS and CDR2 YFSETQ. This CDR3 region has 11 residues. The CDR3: CASTSKETQYF. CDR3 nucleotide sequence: TGCGCCAGCACCTCAAAAGAGACCCAGTACTTC.

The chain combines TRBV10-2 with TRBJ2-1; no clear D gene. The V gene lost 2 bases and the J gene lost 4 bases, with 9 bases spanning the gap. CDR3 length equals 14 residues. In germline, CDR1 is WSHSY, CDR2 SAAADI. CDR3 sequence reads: CASSEGLEYNEQFF. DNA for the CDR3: TGCGCCAGCAGTGAGGGTTTGGAGTACAATGAGCAGTTCTTC.